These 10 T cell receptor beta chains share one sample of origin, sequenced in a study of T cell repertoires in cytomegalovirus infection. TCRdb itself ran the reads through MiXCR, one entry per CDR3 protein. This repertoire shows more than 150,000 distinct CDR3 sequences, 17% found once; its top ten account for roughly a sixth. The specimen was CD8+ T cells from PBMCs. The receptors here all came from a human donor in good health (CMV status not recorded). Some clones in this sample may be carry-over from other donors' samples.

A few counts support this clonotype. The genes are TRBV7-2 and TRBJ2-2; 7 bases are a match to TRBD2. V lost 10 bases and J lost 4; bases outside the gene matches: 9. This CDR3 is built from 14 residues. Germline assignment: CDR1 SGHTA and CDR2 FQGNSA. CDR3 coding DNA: TGTGCCACGGTCTCACTAGCGAGCACCGGGGAGCTGTTTTTT. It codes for CATVSLASTGELFF.

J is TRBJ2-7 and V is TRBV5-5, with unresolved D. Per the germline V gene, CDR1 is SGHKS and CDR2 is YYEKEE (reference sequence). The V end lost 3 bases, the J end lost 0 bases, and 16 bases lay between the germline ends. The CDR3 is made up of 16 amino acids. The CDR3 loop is CASSSGVGMSSYEQYF. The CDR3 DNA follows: TGTGCCAGCAGCTCTGGGGTAGGGATGAGCTCCTACGAGCAGTACTTC.

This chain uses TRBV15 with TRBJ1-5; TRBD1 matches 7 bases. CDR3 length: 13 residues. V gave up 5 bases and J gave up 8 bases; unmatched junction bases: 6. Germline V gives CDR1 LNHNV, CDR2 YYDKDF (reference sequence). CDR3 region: CATSERTGEPQHF. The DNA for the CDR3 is TGTGCCACCAGCGAGAGGACAGGCGAGCCCCAGCATTTT.

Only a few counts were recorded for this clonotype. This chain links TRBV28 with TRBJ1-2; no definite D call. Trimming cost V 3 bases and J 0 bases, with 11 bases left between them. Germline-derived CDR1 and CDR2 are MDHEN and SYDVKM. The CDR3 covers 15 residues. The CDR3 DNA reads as TGTGCCAGCAGTTTTCTTACATTGACTAACTATGGCTACACCTTC. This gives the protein CASSFLTLTNYGYTF.

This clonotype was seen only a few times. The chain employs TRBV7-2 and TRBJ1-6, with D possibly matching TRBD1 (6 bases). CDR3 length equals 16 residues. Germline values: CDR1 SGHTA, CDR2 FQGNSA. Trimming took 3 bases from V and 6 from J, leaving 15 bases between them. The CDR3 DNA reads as TGTGCCAGCAGCTTTACTCCGGGACAAATTAATTCACCCCTCCACTTT. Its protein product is CASSFTPGQINSPLHF. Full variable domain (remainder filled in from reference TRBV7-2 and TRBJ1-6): GAGVSQSPSNKVTEKGKDVELRCDPISGHTALYWYRQSLGQGLEFLIYFQGNSAPDKSGLPSDRFSAERTGGSVSTLTIQRTQQEDSAVYLCASSFTPGQINSPLHFGNGTRLTVT.

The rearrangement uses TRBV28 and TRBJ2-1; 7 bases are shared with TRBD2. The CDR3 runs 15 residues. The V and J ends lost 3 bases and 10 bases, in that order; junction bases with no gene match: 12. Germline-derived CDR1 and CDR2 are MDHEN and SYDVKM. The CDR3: CASSFGGSRGREQFF. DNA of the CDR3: TGTGCCAGCAGTTTTGGCGGGAGTCGAGGTCGGGAGCAGTTCTTC.

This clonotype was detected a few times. The CDR3 sequence is CASSPPGQGNEQYF. The CDR3 region has the DNA TGTGCCAGCAGCCCCCCGGGACAGGGGAACGAGCAGTACTTC. The rearrangement links TRBV7-2 to TRBJ2-7, with TRBD1 matching 10 bases. Germline-derived CDR1 and CDR2 are SGHTA and FQGNSA. The CDR3 is 14 amino acids. The V gene end was trimmed by 5 bases and the J gene end by 5 bases; junction bases not matched to a gene: 6.

For the CDR3, the DNA is TGTGCCAGCGGACTAGCGGGAGGCCGAGATACGCAGTATTTT. Protein: CASGLAGGRDTQYF. This chain joins TRBV28 and TRBJ2-3; 14 nucleotides line up with TRBD2. Unmatched junction bases numbered 3, after V lost 8 bases and J lost 5 bases. The CDR3 is made up of 14 amino acids. CDR1 MDHEN and CDR2 SYDVKM come from the germline V gene.

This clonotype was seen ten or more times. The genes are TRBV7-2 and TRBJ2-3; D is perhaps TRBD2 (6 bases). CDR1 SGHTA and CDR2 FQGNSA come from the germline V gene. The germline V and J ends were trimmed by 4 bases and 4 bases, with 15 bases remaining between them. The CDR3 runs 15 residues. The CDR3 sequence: CASSYSGGGADTQYF. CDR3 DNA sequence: TGTGCCAGCAGCTATAGCGGAGGTGGGGCAGATACGCAGTATTTT.

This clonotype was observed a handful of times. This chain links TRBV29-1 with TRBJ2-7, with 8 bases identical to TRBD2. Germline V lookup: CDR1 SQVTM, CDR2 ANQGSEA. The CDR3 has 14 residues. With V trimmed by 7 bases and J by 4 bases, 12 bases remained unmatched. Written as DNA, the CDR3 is TGCAGCGCCCACCTAGTTGGCGGGGGGTACGAGCAGTACTTC. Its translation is CSAHLVGGGYEQYF.